A selection of T cell receptor beta chains follows, all from one sample in a study of technical replicates of blood from several donors. Method: immunoSEQ multiplex PCR; TCRdb's copy keeps in-frame clones and lacks some. The sample has around 80,000 clones, about nine tenths seen once. The specimen was T cells isolated from PBMCs. The receptors derive from a human donor in good health. Each CDR3 is given with its conserved first and last residue. The D gene is left open where the match is weak. Some rows have no size entry. The others give once, few or many, or a class for an expanded clone.

j_call | clone_size | v_call | d_call | cdr3_length | cdr3_nt | cdr3_aa
TRBJ1-1 | few | TRBV30 | NA | 11 | TGTGCCTGGTCCGACAGCACTGAAGCTTTCTTT | CAWSDSTEAFF
TRBJ1-3 | NA | TRBV2 | NA | 15 | TGTGCCAGCATTTGGGACTCAAGCTCTGGAAACACCATATATTTT | CASIWDSSSGNTIYF
TRBJ2-7 | NA | TRBV13 | TRBD1 | 14 | TGTGCCAGCAGCTCCGGGACAGGGGTAGACGAGCAGTACTTC | CASSSGTGVDEQYF
TRBJ2-5 | once | TRBV10-3 | TRBD1 | 12 | TGTGCCATCAGCTACAGGGGAGAGACCCAGTACTTC | CAISYRGETQYF
TRBJ2-7 | NA | TRBV6-1 | NA | 15 | TGTGCCAGCAGTGAAATTAGCGGAGATATATACGAGCAGTACTTC | CASSEISGDIYEQYF
TRBJ2-1 | NA | TRBV18 | TRBD2 | 13 | TGTGCCAGCTCACCCGAGACTAGCGGGAGTCAATTCTTC | CASSPETSGSQFF
TRBJ2-7 | NA | TRBV5-1 | NA | 15 | TGCGCCAGCAGCTTGGGTGGGGGGACCCTCTACGAGCAGTACTTC | CASSLGGGTLYEQYF
TRBJ1-1 | NA | TRBV2 | NA | 13 | TGTGCCAGCAGTGAAATTAAGAACACTGAAGCTTTCTTT | CASSEIKNTEAFF
TRBJ1-1 | NA | TRBV2 | TRBD1 | 16 | TGTGCCAGCAGTCCCGGGGGACAGGCCATGGGGGCTGAAGCTTTCTTT | CASSPGGQAMGAEAFF
TRBJ1-1 | NA | TRBV2 | TRBD1 | 14 | TGTGCCAGCAGTAGAGATGGACAGGTCTCTGAAGCTTTCTTT | CASSRDGQVSEAFF
TRBJ2-5 | NA | TRBV4-1 | TRBD2 | 16 | TGCGCCAGCAGCCAGGGCGGGACTAGCGGACAAGAGACCCAGTACTTC | CASSQGGTSGQETQYF
TRBJ1-1 | few | TRBV30 | NA | 13 | TGTGCCTGGAGTGTAAACAGGGCCACTGAAGCTTTCTTT | CAWSVNRATEAFF
TRBJ2-3 | NA | TRBV30 | TRBD2 | 14 | TGTGCCTGGAGTGTTAGCGGGAGGGCAGATACGCAGTATTTT | CAWSVSGRADTQYF
TRBJ1-1 | NA | TRBV2 | NA | 13 | TGTGCCAGCATAGGGGCGCTGAACACTGAAGCTTTCTTT | CASIGALNTEAFF
TRBJ2-4 | NA | TRBV4-1 | TRBD2 | 15 | TGCGCCAGCAGCCAAGATACGGGAGGGCCGAGCATTCAGTACTTC | CASSQDTGGPSIQYF
TRBJ1-3 | NA | TRBV9 | NA | 13 | TGTGCCAGCAGCGTAGACAGTGGTGGCACCATATATTTT | CASSVDSGGTIYF
TRBJ1-2 | NA | TRBV30 | NA | 14 | TGTGCCTGGAGTGCCCAGTTTTCTCCCAGGGGCTACACCTTC | CAWSAQFSPRGYTF
TRBJ2-7 | once | TRBV6-5 | NA | 14 | TGTGCCAGCAGTTACCTGAAGGGGGTATACGAGCAGTACTTC | CASSYLKGVYEQYF